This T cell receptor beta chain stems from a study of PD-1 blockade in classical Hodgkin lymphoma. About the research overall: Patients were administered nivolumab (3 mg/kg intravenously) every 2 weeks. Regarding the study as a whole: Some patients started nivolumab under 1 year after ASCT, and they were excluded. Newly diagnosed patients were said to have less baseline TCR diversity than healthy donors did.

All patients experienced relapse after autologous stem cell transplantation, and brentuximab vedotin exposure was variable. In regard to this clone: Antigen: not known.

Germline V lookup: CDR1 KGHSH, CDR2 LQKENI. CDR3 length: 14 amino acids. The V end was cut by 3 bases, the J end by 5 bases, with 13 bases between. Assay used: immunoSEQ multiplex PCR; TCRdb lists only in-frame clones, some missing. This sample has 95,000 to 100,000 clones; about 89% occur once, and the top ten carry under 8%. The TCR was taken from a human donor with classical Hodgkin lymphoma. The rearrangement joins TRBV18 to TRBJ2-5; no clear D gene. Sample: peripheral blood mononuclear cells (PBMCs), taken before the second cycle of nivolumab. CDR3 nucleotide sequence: TGTGCCAGCTCACCCGCAGACCGCATGGAGACCCAGTACTTC. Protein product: CASSPADRMETQYF.